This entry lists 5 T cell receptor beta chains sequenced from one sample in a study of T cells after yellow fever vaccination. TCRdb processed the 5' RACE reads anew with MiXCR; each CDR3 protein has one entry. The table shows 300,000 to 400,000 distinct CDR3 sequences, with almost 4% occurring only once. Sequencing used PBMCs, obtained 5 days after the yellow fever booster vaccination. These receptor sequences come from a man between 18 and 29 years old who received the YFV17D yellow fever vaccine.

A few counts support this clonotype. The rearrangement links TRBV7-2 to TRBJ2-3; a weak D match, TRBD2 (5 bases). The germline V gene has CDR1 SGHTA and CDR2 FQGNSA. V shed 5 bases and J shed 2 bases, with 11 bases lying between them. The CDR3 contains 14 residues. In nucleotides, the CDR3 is TGTGCCAGCAGCACGGCCGGGAACACAGATACGCAGTATTTT. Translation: CASSTAGNTDTQYF.

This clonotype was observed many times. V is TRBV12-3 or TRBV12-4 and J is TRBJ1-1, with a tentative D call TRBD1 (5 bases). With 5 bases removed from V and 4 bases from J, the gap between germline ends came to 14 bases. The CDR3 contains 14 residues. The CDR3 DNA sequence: TGTGCCAGCAGTCGGGGACCGGGTAGCACTGAAGCTTTCTTT. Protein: CASSRGPGSTEAFF.

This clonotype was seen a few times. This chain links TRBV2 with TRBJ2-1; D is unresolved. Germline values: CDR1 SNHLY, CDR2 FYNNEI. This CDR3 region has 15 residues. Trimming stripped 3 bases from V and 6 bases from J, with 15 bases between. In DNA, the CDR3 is TGTGCCAGCAGTGATCCCGGGTCGGGTTTCAATGAGCAGTTCTTC. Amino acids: CASSDPGSGFNEQFF.

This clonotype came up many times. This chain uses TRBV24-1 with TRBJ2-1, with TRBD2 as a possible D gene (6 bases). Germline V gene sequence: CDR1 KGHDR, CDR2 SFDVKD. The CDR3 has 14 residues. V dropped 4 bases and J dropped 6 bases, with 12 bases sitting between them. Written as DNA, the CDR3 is TGTGCCACCAGTGACCCCACTAGCTCCAATGAGCAGTTCTTC. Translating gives CATSDPTSSNEQFF.

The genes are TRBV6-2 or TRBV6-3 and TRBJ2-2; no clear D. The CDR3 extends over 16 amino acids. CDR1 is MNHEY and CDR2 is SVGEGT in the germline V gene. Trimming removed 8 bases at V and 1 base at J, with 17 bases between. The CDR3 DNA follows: TGTGCCAGCCGATCAAGGACCGGCCTGAACACCGGGGAGCTGTTTTTT. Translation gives CASRSRTGLNTGELFF.